Listed below are T cell receptor beta chains from one sample, sequenced in a study of T cells after yellow fever vaccination. TCRdb called the 5' RACE reads again in MiXCR, with one record for every CDR3 protein. The sample yields 250,000 or so distinct CDR3 sequences, approximately 3.8% seen once. This sample comprised PBMCs, obtained 15 days after the yellow fever booster vaccination. The receptors originated from a man aged 18 to 30 who received the YFV17D yellow fever vaccine. CDR3s include the opening cysteine and the closing phenylalanine or tryptophan. Fields, in order: CDR3 length, J gene, V gene, clone size, D gene, CDR3 DNA, CDR3 protein. A D gene is named only where the DNA matches it firmly. For some rows the clone size is stated as once, few or many, or as a class when expanded; others skip it.

len: 13; j_gene: TRBJ1-4; v_gene: TRBV5-4; abundance: many; d_gene: -; CDR3nt: TGTGCCAGCAGCCCGGGAAATGCCGATCAACTGTTTTTT; CDR3aa: CASSPGNADQLFF
len: 16; j_gene: TRBJ2-1; v_gene: TRBV7-9; abundance: many; d_gene: TRBD2; CDR3nt: TGTGCCAGCAGCTCGGTAGCGGGGGGGTCCTACAATGAGCAGTTCTTC; CDR3aa: CASSSVAGGSYNEQFF
len: 14; j_gene: TRBJ2-3; v_gene: TRBV10-2; abundance: many; d_gene: TRBD2; CDR3nt: TGCGCCAGCAGAGATAGCGGGGGGTCAGATACGCAGTATTTT; CDR3aa: CASRDSGGSDTQYF
len: 14; j_gene: TRBJ2-5; v_gene: TRBV29-1; abundance: many; d_gene: -; CDR3nt: TGCAGCGTTGTCGGTCTCGGCGGAAAAGAGACCCAGTACTTC; CDR3aa: CSVVGLGGKETQYF
len: 15; j_gene: TRBJ1-4; v_gene: TRBV20-1; abundance: many; d_gene: -; CDR3nt: TGCAGTGCTAGGCTCGGCCTGGCGACTAATGAAAAACTGTTTTTT; CDR3aa: CSARLGLATNEKLFF
len: 18; j_gene: TRBJ2-3; v_gene: TRBV7-6; abundance: many; d_gene: TRBD1; CDR3nt: TGTGCCAGCAGCTTAGGAGGTTGGGGGACAGGGAGTGGAGATACGCAGTATTTT; CDR3aa: CASSLGGWGTGSGDTQYF
len: 13; j_gene: TRBJ2-7; v_gene: TRBV4-1; abundance: many; d_gene: TRBD2; CDR3nt: TGCGCCAGCAGCCACCGACTAGCTCGGGAGCAGTACTTC; CDR3aa: CASSHRLAREQYF
len: 15; j_gene: TRBJ2-2; v_gene: TRBV20-1; abundance: many; d_gene: TRBD2; CDR3nt: TGCAGTGCTAGAGGGAGGCGGGGGTACACCGGGGAGCTGTTTTTT; CDR3aa: CSARGRRGYTGELFF
len: 14; j_gene: TRBJ1-2; v_gene: TRBV5-1; abundance: many; d_gene: -; CDR3nt: TGCGCCAGCAGCTTGGAAGCAGAGAGCTATGGCTACACCTTC; CDR3aa: CASSLEAESYGYTF
len: 19; j_gene: TRBJ1-6; v_gene: TRBV6-2/TRBV6-3; abundance: many; d_gene: -; CDR3nt: TGTGCCAGCACTGATACCTGGGACCGCCTTTGGACCTATAATTCACCCCTCCACTTT; CDR3aa: CASTDTWDRLWTYNSPLHF
len: 18; j_gene: TRBJ2-1; v_gene: TRBV11-3; abundance: many; d_gene: TRBD2; CDR3nt: TGTGCCAGCAGCTTAGACCAATCGGGGGGGCTAGTGAATAATGAGCAGTTCTTC; CDR3aa: CASSLDQSGGLVNNEQFF
len: 15; j_gene: TRBJ2-2; v_gene: TRBV5-5; abundance: many; d_gene: TRBD1; CDR3nt: TGTGCCAGCAGCGGGGACAGGGTGGACACCGGGGAGCTGTTTTTT; CDR3aa: CASSGDRVDTGELFF
len: 16; j_gene: TRBJ2-7; v_gene: TRBV4-3; abundance: few; d_gene: -; CDR3nt: TGCGCCAGCAGCCAAGTGTTCGGAGCCACATCCTACGAGCAGTACTTC; CDR3aa: CASSQVFGATSYEQYF
len: 15; j_gene: TRBJ1-1; v_gene: TRBV27; abundance: many; d_gene: TRBD1; CDR3nt: TGTGCCAGCAGTTTAGGGACAGACTCGAACACTGAAGCTTTCTTT; CDR3aa: CASSLGTDSNTEAFF
len: 18; j_gene: TRBJ2-3; v_gene: TRBV6-2/TRBV6-3; abundance: -; d_gene: TRBD2; CDR3nt: TGTGCCAGCAGTCGCCAACCGCCCGTAGCGGGCTCCACAGATACGCAGTATTTT; CDR3aa: CASSRQPPVAGSTDTQYF
len: 14; j_gene: TRBJ1-1; v_gene: TRBV6-1; abundance: many; d_gene: -; CDR3nt: TGTGCCAGCAGTGTGGGGGCCCCGAACACTGAAGCTTTCTTT; CDR3aa: CASSVGAPNTEAFF
len: 13; j_gene: TRBJ1-2; v_gene: TRBV20-1; abundance: -; d_gene: -; CDR3nt: TGCAGTGCGGCTCTCTCAAGGGGAGATGGCTACACCTTC; CDR3aa: CSAALSRGDGYTF
len: 14; j_gene: TRBJ2-5; v_gene: TRBV29-1; abundance: many; d_gene: -; CDR3nt: TGCAGCGTTGATGGGCAGGGACTGAAAGAGACCCAGTACTTC; CDR3aa: CSVDGQGLKETQYF
len: 16; j_gene: TRBJ2-7; v_gene: TRBV19; abundance: many; d_gene: TRBD2; CDR3nt: TGTGCCAGTAGCGAGACTAGCGGGGGGCCTGTCTACGAGCAGTACTTC; CDR3aa: CASSETSGGPVYEQYF
len: 14; j_gene: TRBJ2-1; v_gene: TRBV7-2; abundance: many; d_gene: TRBD2; CDR3nt: TGTGCCAGCAGCTTAATGGCGGGGGGCGATGAGCAGTTCTTC; CDR3aa: CASSLMAGGDEQFF
len: 14; j_gene: TRBJ1-6; v_gene: TRBV5-4; abundance: many; d_gene: -; CDR3nt: TGTGCCAGCAGCATAACAGGGAATAATTCACCCCTCCACTTT; CDR3aa: CASSITGNNSPLHF